Each of the 18 T cell receptor beta chains below was sequenced from the same sample in a study of OX40 agonist ivuxolimab in advanced cancers. Sequencing was performed with immunoSEQ multiplex PCR; in TCRdb, only in-frame clones are kept and a portion is missing. Here the sample spans around 20,000 clones, 84% being singletons. The specimen was CD4+ or CD8+ T cells sorted from blood, collected in a trial of the OX40 agonist ivuxolimab. These receptors were collected from an adult with an advanced solid tumor such as melanoma, head and neck, liver or kidney cancer.

The V call is TRBV18, the J call TRBJ1-1; D might be TRBD1 (6 bases). The germline V gene encodes CDR1 KGHSH and CDR2 LQKENI. The CDR3 runs 14 residues. V lost 4 bases, J lost 1 base, and 10 bases lay in between. The CDR3 loop is CASSQGESNTEAFF. In DNA form, the CDR3 reads TGTGCCAGCTCACAGGGGGAATCGAACACTGAAGCTTTCTTT.

This clone was detected only a few times. V gene TRBV5-1 combines with J gene TRBJ2-1, with TRBD2 as a possible D gene (6 bases). The length of the CDR3 is 16 residues. Germline-derived CDR1 and CDR2 are SGHRS and YFSETQ. Trimming stripped 5 bases from V and 5 bases from J, with 20 bases between. CDR3 sequence: CASSFVWGEGHNEQFF. The CDR3 region has the DNA TGCGCCAGCAGTTTCGTATGGGGGGAAGGACACAATGAGCAGTTCTTC.

J is TRBJ2-1 and V is TRBV6-5, with TRBD2 as a possible D gene (5 bases). The V gene lost 7 bases and the J gene lost 5 bases, with 9 bases spanning the gap. The CDR3 extends over 12 amino acids. Germline V gene sequence: CDR1 MNHEY, CDR2 SVGAGI. The CDR3 DNA is TGTGCCAGCACGGCGCGGGACAATGAGCAGTTCTTC. As protein: CASTARDNEQFF.

The chain recombines TRBV5-4 with TRBJ2-3; D not resolved. The CDR3 runs to 14 residues. Germline CDR1 and CDR2: SGHNT and YYREEE (reference sequence). V was trimmed by 4 bases and J by 2 bases, leaving 11 bases between them. This CDR3 reads CASSLPLDTDTQYF. The CDR3 region has the DNA TGTGCCAGCAGCCTGCCGCTAGACACAGATACGCAGTATTTT.

The V call is TRBV5-6, the J call TRBJ2-3; D call uncertain. Germline V gene sequence: CDR1 SGHDT, CDR2 YYEEEE. This CDR3 contains 14 residues. With 4 bases removed from V and 4 bases from J, the gap between germline ends came to 13 bases. CDR3 protein: CASSIPGRADTQYF. The CDR3 coding sequence is TGTGCCAGCAGCATACCAGGCCGGGCAGATACGCAGTATTTT. The whole variable domain, remainder taken from reference TRBV5-6 and TRBJ2-3, is DAGVTQSPTHLIKTRGQQVTLRCSPKSGHDTVSWYQQALGQGPQFIFQYYEEEERQRGNFPDRFSGHQFPNYSSELNVNALLLGDSALYLCASSIPGRADTQYFGPGTRLTVL.

The rearrangement links TRBV5-1 to TRBJ2-1; TRBD2 matches 8 bases. V was pared by 4 bases and J by 7 bases, with 13 bases of the junction left unmatched. Germline assignment: CDR1 SGHRS and CDR2 YFSETQ. The CDR3 runs to 16 residues. The CDR3 loop is CASSVAGTRSSNEQFF. CDR3 DNA sequence: TGCGCCAGCAGCGTGGCCGGGACTAGGAGTTCTAATGAGCAGTTCTTC.

The chain is built from TRBV4-2 and TRBJ1-2, with 7 bases lining up with TRBD1. This CDR3 comprises 14 residues. With 1 base clipped from V and 10 bases from J, the junction kept 9 bases outside the gene matches. In germline, CDR1 is LGHNA, CDR2 YNFKEQ. The DNA for the CDR3 is TGTGCCAGCAGCCAAGGAACAGGGGTCACAGTCTACACCTTC. Translation gives CASSQGTGVTVYTF.

This chain uses TRBV5-6 with TRBJ1-5; perhaps TRBD1 as D (5 bases). Trimming cost V 2 bases and J 1 base, with 10 bases left between them. CDR1 and CDR2 (germline): SGHDT, YYEEEE. The CDR3 sequence is 15 residues long. DNA of the CDR3: TGTGCCAGCAGCTTCGGGGGGGAAAGCAATCAGCCCCAGCATTTT. Amino acids: CASSFGGESNQPQHF.

The rearrangement links TRBV15 to TRBJ1-5, with D unresolved. CDR1 and CDR2 (germline): LNHNV, YYDKDF (reference sequence). V lost 0 bases, J lost 11 bases, and 11 bases lay in between. The CDR3 consists of 13 residues. The CDR3 nucleotides are TGTGCCACCAGCAGAGATCGGAGACCATCCCAGCATTTT. Translating it yields CATSRDRRPSQHF.

This clone was detected only once. This chain uses TRBV28 with TRBJ1-1; the D gene is possibly TRBD1 (5 bases). CDR3 length: 16 residues. The germline CDR1 and CDR2 sequences are MDHEN and SYDVKM. V lost 1 base to trimming and J lost 5 bases, with 17 bases between them. The DNA of the CDR3 is TGTGCCAGCAGTTTATTAGGGGTGGGGCGGGGAACTGAAGCTTTCTTT. Protein sequence: CASSLLGVGRGTEAFF.

The rearrangement joins TRBV5-5 to TRBJ1-1; TRBD1 matches at 7 bases. Germline V gene sequence: CDR1 SGHKS, CDR2 YYEKEE (reference sequence). The CDR3 has 15 amino acids. The junction had 8 bases not matched to a gene; V was cut back by 5 bases and J by 1 base. CDR3 in DNA: TGTGCCAGCAGTTACCTGACAGGGACGAACACTGAAGCTTTCTTT. This encodes CASSYLTGTNTEAFF.

The V call is TRBV19, the J call TRBJ2-5, with 11 bases fitting TRBD2. CDR3 length equals 16 residues. Germline-derived CDR1 and CDR2 are LNHDA and SQIVND (reference sequence). V lost 3 bases and J lost 2; bases outside the gene matches: 5. CDR3 nucleotides: TGTGCCAGTAGTATGGGACTAGCGGCGCCACAAGAGACCCAGTACTTC. Protein sequence: CASSMGLAAPQETQYF.

V and J are TRBV14 and TRBJ2-1; 8 positions match TRBD1. CDR1 and CDR2 from the germline V gene are SGHDN and FVKESK. The V segment lost 5 bases and the J segment 3 bases; nucleotides outside the gene matches: 6. The CDR3 spans 15 residues. CDR3 sequence reads: CASSGRDRYYNEQFF. The CDR3 DNA reads TGTGCCAGCAGCGGGCGGGACAGGTACTACAATGAGCAGTTCTTC. The whole variable domain, filled in from reference TRBV14 and TRBJ2-1, reads EAGVTQFPSHSVIEKGQTVTLRCDPISGHDNLYWYRRVMGKEIKFLLHFVKESKQDESGMPNNRFLAERTGGTYSTLKVQPAELEDSGVYFCASSGRDRYYNEQFFGPGTRLTVL.

The rearrangement uses TRBV19 and TRBJ1-6, with TRBD1 matching over 7 bases. V was clipped by 8 bases and J by 0 bases; unmatched bases: 4. CDR3 length equals 15 residues. Germline lookup yields CDR1 LNHDA and CDR2 SQIVND (reference sequence). The CDR3 DNA sequence: TGTGCCAGTTGGGACAGAACCTCCTATAATTCACCCCTCCACTTT. Translation: CASWDRTSYNSPLHF.

The chain uses TRBV11-3 and TRBJ2-1, with 9 positions matching TRBD2. Germline assignment: CDR1 SGHNT and CDR2 YENEEA. The CDR3 has 15 residues. The ends lost 4 bases at V and 8 bases at J; junction bases unmatched: 9. CDR3 sequence reads: CASSYRLAGWDEQFF. DNA of the CDR3: TGTGCCAGCAGCTACCGCCTAGCGGGATGGGATGAGCAGTTCTTC. The variable domain in full, with the rest retrieved from reference TRBV11-3 and TRBJ2-1, is EAGVVQSPRYKIIEKKQPVAFWCNPISGHNTLYWYLQNLGQGPELLIRYENEEAVDDSQLPKDRFSAERLKGVDSTLKIQPAELGDSAVYLCASSYRLAGWDEQFFGPGTRLTVL.

This chain connects TRBV7-8 to TRBJ1-1; possible D gene TRBD1, 6 bases. V shed 4 bases and J shed 4 bases, with 19 bases lying between them. Per germline, CDR1 SGHVS and CDR2 FQNEAQ. The CDR3 covers 16 residues. The DNA of the CDR3 is TGTGCCAGCAGCTACAGGAGGGCGGGGGCTGGCACTGAAGCTTTCTTT. Translation: CASSYRRAGAGTEAFF.

J is TRBJ2-7 and V is TRBV9; the D is unclear. The V end was cut by 4 bases, the J end by 0 bases, with 8 bases between. The CDR3 contains 13 residues. The germline V gene has CDR1 SGDLS and CDR2 YYNGEE. The CDR3, as DNA: TGTGCCAGCAGCCCCCGGAGCTCCTACGAGCAGTACTTC. This sequence encodes CASSPRSSYEQYF.

In this sample, this clone turned up a few times. The rearrangement uses TRBV9 and TRBJ2-2; D uncertain. CDR1 and CDR2 (germline): SGDLS, YYNGEE. This CDR3 spans 15 amino acids. V was clipped by 0 bases and J by 2 bases, with 8 bases between them. CDR3 bases: TGTGCCAGCAGCGTAGGGCTGGAAAACACCGGGGAGCTGTTTTTT. As protein: CASSVGLENTGELFF.